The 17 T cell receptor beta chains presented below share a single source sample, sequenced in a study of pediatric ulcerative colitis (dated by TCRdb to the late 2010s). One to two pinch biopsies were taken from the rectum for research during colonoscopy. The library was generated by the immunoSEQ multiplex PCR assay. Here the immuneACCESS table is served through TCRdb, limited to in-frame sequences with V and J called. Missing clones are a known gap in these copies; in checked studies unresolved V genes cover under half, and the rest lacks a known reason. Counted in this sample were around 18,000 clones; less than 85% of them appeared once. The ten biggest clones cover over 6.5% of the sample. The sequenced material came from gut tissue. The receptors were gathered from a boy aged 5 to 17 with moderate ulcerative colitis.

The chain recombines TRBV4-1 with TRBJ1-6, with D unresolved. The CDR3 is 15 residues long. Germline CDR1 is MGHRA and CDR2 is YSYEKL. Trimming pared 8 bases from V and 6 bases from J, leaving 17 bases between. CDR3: CASHQVATVNSPLHF. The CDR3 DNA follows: TGCGCCAGCCACCAGGTGGCGACTGTTAATTCACCCCTCCACTTT.

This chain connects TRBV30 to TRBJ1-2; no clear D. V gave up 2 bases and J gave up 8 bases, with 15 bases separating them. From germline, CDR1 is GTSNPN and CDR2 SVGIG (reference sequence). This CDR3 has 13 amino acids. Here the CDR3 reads CAWSRQAAQGYTF. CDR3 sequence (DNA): TGTGCCTGGAGTCGTCAGGCGGCTCAGGGCTACACCTTC.

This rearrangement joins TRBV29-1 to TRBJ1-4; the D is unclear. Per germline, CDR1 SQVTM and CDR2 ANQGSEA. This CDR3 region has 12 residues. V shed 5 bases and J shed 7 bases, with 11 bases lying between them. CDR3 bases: TGCAGCGTTCGTACCGACTCTGAAAAACTGTTTTTT. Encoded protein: CSVRTDSEKLFF.

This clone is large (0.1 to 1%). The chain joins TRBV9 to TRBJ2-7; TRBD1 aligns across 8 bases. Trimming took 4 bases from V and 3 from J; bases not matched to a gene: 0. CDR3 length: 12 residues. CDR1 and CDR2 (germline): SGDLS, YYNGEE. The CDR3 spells CASSTGGYEQYF. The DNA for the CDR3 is TGTGCCAGCAGCACAGGGGGCTACGAGCAGTACTTC.

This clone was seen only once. In DNA form, the CDR3 reads TGTGCCAGCAGTTATGAACTGTATCAGCCCCAGCATTTT. This gives the protein CASSYELYQPQHF. V usage is TRBV6-1 and J usage is TRBJ1-5; no clear D. V was cut by 5 bases and J by 5 bases, with 10 bases left in between. CDR1 and CDR2 from the germline V gene are MNHNS and SASEGT. The CDR3 totals 13 residues.

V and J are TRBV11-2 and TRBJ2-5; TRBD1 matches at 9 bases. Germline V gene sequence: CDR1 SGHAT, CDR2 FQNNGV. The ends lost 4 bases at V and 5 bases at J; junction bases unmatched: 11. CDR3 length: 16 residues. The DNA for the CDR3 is TGTGCCAGCAGCTACCACCGGGACAGGGCAGGGGAGACCCAGTACTTC. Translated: CASSYHRDRAGETQYF.

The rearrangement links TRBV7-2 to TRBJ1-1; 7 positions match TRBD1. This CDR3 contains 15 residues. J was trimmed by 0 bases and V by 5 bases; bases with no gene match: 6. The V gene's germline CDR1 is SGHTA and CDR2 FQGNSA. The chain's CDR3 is CASSAPGQMNTEAFF. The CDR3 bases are TGTGCCAGCAGCGCCCCGGGACAGATGAACACTGAAGCTTTCTTT.

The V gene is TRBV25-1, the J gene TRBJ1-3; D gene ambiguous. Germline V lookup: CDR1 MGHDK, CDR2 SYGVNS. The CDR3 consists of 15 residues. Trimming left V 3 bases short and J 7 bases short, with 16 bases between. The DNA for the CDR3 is TGTGCCAGCAGTGATCCGGGCCGAGGAGGGAACACCATATATTTT. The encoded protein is CASSDPGRGGNTIYF.

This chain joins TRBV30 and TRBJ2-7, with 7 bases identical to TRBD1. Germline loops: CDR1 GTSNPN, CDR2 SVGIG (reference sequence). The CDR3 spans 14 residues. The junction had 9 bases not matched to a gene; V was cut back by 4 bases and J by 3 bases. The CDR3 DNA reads TGTGCCTGGAAGGTCCGAACAGGGGACTACGAGCAGTACTTC. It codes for CAWKVRTGDYEQYF.

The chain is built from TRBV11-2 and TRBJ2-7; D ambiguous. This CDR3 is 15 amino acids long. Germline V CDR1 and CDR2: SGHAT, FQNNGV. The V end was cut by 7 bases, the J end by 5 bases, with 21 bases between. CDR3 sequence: CASTFLGMGLDEQYF. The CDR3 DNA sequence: TGTGCCAGCACCTTCCTAGGGATGGGCCTGGACGAGCAGTACTTC.

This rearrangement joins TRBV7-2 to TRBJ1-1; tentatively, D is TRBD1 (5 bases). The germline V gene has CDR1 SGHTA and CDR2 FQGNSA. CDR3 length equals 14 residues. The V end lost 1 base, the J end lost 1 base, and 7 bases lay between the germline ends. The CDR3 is CASSLVGTNTEAFF. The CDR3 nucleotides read TGTGCCAGCAGCTTAGTGGGGACGAACACTGAAGCTTTCTTT.

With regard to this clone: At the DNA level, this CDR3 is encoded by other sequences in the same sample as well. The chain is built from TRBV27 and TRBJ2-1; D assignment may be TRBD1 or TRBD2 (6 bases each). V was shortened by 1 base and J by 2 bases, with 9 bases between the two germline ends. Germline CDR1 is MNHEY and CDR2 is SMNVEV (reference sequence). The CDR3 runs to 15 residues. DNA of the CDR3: TGTGCCAGCAGTTTATGGGGGGCCCCCTACAATGAGCAGTTCTTC. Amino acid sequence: CASSLWGAPYNEQFF.

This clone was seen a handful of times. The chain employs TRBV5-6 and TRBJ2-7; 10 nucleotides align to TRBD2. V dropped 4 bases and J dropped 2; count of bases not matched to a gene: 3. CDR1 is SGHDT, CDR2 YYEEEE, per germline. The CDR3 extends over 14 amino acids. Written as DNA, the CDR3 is TGTGCCAGCAGCCGGACTAGCGGAACCTACGAGCAGTACTTC. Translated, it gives CASSRTSGTYEQYF.

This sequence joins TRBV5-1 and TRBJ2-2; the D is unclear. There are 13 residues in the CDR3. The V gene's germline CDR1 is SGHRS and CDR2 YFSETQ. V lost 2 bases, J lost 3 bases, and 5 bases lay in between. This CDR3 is CASSFEDTGELFF. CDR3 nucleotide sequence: TGCGCCAGCAGCTTCGAGGACACCGGGGAGCTGTTTTTT.

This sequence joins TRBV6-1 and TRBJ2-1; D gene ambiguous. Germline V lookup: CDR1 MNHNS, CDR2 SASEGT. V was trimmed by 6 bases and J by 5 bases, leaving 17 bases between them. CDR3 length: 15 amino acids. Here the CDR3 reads CASSRRPGADNEQFF. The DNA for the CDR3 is TGTGCCAGCAGCCGTCGACCGGGTGCAGACAATGAGCAGTTCTTC.

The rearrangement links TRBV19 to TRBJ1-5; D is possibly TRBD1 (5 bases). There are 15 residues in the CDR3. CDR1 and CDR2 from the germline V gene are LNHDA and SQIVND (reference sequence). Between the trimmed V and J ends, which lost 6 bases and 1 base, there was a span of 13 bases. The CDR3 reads CASSPGGGSNQPQHF. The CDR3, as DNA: TGTGCCAGTAGCCCCGGTGGGGGGAGCAATCAGCCCCAGCATTTT.

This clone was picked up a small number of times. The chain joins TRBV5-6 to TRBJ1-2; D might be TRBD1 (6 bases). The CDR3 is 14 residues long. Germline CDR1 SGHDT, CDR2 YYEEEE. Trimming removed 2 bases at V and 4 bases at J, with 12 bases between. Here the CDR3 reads CASSFTGAAYGYTF. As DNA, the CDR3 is TGTGCCAGCAGCTTTACGGGGGCAGCCTATGGCTACACCTTC.